The clone carrying this T cell receptor beta chain was counted between two and nine times. Its antigen is unknown. The entry originates in a study of T cells after yellow fever vaccination. Universal primer sites and UMIs were introduced during 5'RACE template-switching synthesis of TCR cDNA. One entry per CDR3 protein results from TCRdb running MiXCR on the 5' RACE reads. This sample has 360,000 or so distinct CDR3 sequences; approximately 10% occur once, and the top ten carry roughly a sixth. Whole-study results and caveats: Subsequent to the booster, the majority of primary-vaccination clones reappeared (less than 97% CD4, approximately 90% CD8). The secondary response peaked faster, at day 5 versus 15, but was weaker.

V lost 1 base to trimming and J lost 8 bases, with 12 bases between them. This CDR3 contains 14 residues. The germline gives CDR1 SGHRS, CDR2 YFSETQ. The J gene is TRBJ1-4, the V gene TRBV5-1; the D gene is possibly TRBD1 (5 bases). The sequence was obtained from a man between 18 and 29 years old who received the YFV17D yellow fever vaccine. Sequenced material: PBMCs, taken on the day of the first yellow fever vaccination. In DNA form, the CDR3 reads TGCGCCAGCAGCTTGTTCGGGGCTGGGGAAAAACTGTTTTTT. As protein: CASSLFGAGEKLFF.